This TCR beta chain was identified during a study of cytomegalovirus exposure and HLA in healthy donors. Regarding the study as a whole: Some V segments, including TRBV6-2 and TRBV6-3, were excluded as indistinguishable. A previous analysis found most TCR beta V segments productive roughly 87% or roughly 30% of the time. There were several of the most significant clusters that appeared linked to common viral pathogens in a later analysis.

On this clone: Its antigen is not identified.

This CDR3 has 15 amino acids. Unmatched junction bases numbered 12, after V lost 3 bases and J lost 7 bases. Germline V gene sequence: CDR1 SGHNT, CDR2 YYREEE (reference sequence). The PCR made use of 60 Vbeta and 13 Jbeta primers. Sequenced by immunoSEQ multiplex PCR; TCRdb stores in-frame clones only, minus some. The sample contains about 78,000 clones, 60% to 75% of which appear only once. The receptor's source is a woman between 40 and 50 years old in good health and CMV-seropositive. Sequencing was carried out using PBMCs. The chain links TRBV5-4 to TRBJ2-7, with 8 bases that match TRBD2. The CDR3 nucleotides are TGTGCCAGCAGCTATGCGATAGCGGGGTTTTTTGAGCAGTACTTC. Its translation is CASSYAIAGFFEQYF.